This TCR beta chain was identified in a study of PD-L1 blockade in urothelial cancer. Study summary: The study started patients on atezolizumab at some point between 2013 and 2014, giving 1,200 mg intravenously every 3 weeks. T cells were recovered from blood samples at a median of roughly 150,000.

V lost 4 bases, J lost 5 bases, and 12 bases lay in between. The germline V gene has CDR1 LGHNA and CDR2 YSLEER. This CDR3 is 15 amino acids long. Documented time point: pretreatment peripheral blood. Synthetic TCR analog templates were spiked into all PCRs individually. Using immunoSEQ multiplex PCR, the repertoire was profiled, and TCRdb retains in-frame clones only, with some absent. The sample includes around 100,000 clones, more than 75% of them seen just once. Sample: PBMCs, taken around atezolizumab (anti-PD-L1) treatment. This chain connects TRBV4-3 to TRBJ1-6; D perhaps matches TRBD1 (5 bases). The source of this sequence is a man between 60 and 70 years old with urothelial cancer. The CDR3 DNA sequence: TGCGCCAGCAGCCGGGACTGGGCCGATAATTCACCCCTCCACTTT. Its translation is CASSRDWADNSPLHF.